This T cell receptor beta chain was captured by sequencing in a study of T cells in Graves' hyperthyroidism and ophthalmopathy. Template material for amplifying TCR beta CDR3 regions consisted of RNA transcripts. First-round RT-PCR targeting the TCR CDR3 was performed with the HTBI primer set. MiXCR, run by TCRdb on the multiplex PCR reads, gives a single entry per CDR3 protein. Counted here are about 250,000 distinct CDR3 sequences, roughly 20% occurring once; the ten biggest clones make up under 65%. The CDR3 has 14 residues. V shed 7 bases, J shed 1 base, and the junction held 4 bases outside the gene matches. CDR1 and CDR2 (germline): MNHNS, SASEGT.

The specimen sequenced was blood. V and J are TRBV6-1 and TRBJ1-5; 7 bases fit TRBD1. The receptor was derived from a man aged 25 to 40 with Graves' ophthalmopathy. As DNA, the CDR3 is TGTGCCAGCAACAGCAGGGGGAGCAATCAGCCCCAGCATTTT. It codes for CASNSRGSNQPQHF.